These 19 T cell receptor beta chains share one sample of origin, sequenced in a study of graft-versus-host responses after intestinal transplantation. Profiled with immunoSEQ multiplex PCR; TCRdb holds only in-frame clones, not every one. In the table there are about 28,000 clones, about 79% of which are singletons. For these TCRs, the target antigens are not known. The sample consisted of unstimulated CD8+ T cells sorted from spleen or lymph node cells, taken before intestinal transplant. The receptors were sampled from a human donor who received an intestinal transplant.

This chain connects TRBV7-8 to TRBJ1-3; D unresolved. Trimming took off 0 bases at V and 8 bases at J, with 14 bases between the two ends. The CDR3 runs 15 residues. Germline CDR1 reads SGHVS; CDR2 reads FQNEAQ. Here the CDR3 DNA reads TGTGCCAGCAGCTTAGCTCCCGGGGATGGGGACACCATATATTTT. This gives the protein CASSLAPGDGDTIYF.

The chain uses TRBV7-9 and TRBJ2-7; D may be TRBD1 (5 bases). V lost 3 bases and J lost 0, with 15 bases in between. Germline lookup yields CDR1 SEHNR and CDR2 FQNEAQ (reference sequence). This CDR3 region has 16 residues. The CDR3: CASSLKGVLGSYEQYF. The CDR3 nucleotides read TGTGCCAGCAGCTTGAAAGGGGTCCTCGGCTCCTACGAGCAGTACTTC.

CDR3 region: CAWSVVLRGGNTGELFF. CDR3 DNA sequence: TGTGCCTGGAGTGTAGTCTTGCGGGGGGGGAACACCGGGGAGCTGTTTTTT. This chain connects TRBV30 to TRBJ2-2; 9 positions agree with TRBD2. The CDR3 is 17 amino acids. CDR1 is GTSNPN and CDR2 is SVGIG in the germline V gene (reference sequence). Losses at the gene ends were 0 bases for V and 1 base for J; bases not matched to a gene: 6.

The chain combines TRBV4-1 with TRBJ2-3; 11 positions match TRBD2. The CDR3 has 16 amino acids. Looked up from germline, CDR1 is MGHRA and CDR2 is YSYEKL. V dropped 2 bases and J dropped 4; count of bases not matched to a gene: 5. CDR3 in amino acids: CASSQPLAGGADTQYF. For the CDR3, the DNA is TGCGCCAGCAGCCAACCTCTAGCGGGGGGCGCAGATACGCAGTATTTT.

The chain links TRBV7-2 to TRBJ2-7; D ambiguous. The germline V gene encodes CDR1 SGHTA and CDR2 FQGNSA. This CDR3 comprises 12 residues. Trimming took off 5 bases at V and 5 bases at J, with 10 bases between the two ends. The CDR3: CASSLLTHEQYF. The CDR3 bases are TGTGCCAGCAGCCTACTTACGCACGAGCAGTACTTC.

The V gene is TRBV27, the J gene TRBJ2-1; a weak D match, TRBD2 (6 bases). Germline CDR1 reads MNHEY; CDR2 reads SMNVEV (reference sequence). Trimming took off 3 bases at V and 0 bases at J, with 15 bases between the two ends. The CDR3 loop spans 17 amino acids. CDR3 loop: CASSLYGDLSSYNEQFF. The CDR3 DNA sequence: TGTGCCAGCAGTTTGTACGGGGACTTGAGCTCCTACAATGAGCAGTTCTTC.

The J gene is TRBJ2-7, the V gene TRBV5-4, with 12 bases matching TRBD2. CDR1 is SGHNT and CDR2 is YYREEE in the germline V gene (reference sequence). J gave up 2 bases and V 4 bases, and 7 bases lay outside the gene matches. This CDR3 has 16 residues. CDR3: CASSKGLAGQTYEQYF. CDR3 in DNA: TGTGCCAGCAGCAAGGGACTAGCGGGTCAGACCTACGAGCAGTACTTC.

The CDR3 region has the DNA TGTGCCAGCAGCTTAGGGAGTTTACCTACGAGTCAGTACTTC. Its protein is CASSLGSLPTSQYF. This chain connects TRBV11-1 to TRBJ2-7; D is undetermined. The CDR3 totals 14 residues. In germline, CDR1 is SGHAT, CDR2 FQDESV (reference sequence). Between the trimmed V and J ends, which lost 1 base and 10 bases, there was a span of 17 bases.

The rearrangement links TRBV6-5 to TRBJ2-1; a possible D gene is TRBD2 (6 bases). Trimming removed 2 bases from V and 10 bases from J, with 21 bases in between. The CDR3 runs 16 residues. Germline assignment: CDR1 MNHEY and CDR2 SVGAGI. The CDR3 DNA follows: TGTGCCAGCAGTTACGGGGTGACGGGAGCCCCTTTAGAGCAGTTCTTC. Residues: CASSYGVTGAPLEQFF.

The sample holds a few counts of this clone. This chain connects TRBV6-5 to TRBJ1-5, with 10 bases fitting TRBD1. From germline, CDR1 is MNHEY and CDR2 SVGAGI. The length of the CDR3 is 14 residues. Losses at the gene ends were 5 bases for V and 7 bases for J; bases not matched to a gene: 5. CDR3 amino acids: CASSEGQGGQPQHF. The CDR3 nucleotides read TGTGCCAGCAGTGAAGGACAGGGGGGCCAGCCCCAGCATTTT.

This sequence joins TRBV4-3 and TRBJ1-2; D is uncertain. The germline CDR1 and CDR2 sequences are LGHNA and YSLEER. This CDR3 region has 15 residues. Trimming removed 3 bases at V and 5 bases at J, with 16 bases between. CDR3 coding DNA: TGCGCCAGCAGCCAGTGGGAGTCAGTAACGTATGGCTACACCTTC. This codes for CASSQWESVTYGYTF.

The CDR3 nucleotides read TGTGCCAGCAGTCCCACTAGCGGGCTGTTCGGGACAGATACGCAGTATTTT. Translation gives CASSPTSGLFGTDTQYF. V and J are TRBV28 and TRBJ2-3; 9 nucleotides agree with TRBD2. The germline gives CDR1 MDHEN, CDR2 SYDVKM. With 5 bases clipped from V and 3 bases from J, the junction kept 12 bases outside the gene matches. The CDR3 loop spans 17 amino acids.

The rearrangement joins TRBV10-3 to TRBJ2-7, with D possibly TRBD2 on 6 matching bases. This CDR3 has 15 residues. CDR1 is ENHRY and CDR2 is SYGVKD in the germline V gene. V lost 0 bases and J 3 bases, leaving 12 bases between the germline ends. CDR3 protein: CAISESGGMGYEQYF. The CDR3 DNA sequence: TGTGCCATCAGTGAGTCGGGGGGAATGGGCTACGAGCAGTACTTC.

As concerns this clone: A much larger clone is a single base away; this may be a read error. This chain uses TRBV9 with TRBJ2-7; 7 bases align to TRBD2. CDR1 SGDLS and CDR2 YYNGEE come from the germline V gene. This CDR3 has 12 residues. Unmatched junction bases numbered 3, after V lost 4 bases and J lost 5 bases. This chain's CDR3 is CASSLRGNEQYF. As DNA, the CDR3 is TGTGCCAGCAGCTTGCGGGGGAACGAGCAGTACTTC.

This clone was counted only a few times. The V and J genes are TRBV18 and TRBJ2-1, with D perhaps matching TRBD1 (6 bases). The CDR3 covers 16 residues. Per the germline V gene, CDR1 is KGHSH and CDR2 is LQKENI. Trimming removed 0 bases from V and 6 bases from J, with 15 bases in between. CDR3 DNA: TGTGCCAGCTCACCACCTGCACAGGGACCTGCCAATGAGCAGTTCTTC. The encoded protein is CASSPPAQGPANEQFF.

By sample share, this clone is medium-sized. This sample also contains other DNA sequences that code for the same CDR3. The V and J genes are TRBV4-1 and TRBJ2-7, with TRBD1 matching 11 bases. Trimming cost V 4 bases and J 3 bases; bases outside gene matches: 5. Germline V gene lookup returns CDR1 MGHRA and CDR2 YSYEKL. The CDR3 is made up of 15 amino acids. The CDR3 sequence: CASSPGQGADYEQYF. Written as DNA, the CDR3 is TGCGCCAGCAGCCCAGGACAGGGGGCCGACTACGAGCAGTACTTC.

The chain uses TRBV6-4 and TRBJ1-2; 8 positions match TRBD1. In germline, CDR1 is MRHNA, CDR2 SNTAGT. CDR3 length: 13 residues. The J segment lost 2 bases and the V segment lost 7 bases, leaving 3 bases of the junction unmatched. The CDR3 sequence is CASKGTGNYGYTF. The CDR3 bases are TGTGCCAGCAAAGGGACAGGCAACTATGGCTACACCTTC.

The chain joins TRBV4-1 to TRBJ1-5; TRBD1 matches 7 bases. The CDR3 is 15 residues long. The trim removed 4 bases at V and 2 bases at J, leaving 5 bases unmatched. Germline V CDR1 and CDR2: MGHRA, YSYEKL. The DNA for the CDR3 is TGCGCCAGCAGCCTAGGACAGGATGGCAATCAGCCCCAGCATTTT. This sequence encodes CASSLGQDGNQPQHF.

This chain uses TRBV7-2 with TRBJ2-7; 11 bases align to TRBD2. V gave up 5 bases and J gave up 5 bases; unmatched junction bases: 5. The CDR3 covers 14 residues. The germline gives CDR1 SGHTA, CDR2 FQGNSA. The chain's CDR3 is CASSLLAGAHEQYF. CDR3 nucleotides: TGTGCCAGCAGCCTACTAGCGGGAGCCCACGAGCAGTACTTC.